These 8 T cell receptor beta chains were sequenced from one sample in a study of blood T cell repertoires in COVID-19. Profiled with immunoSEQ multiplex PCR; TCRdb holds only in-frame clones, not every one. Of 190,000 or so clones listed, around 89% are singletons. The sequencing input was peripheral blood. These receptors came from a woman under 40 with acute or convalescent COVID-19.

The V and J genes are TRBV5-1 and TRBJ1-4, with 8 bases lining up with TRBD1. Germline-derived CDR1 and CDR2 are SGHRS and YFSETQ. The CDR3 consists of 16 residues. V lost 4 bases to trimming and J lost 7 bases; unmatched junction nucleotides: 12. This CDR3 is CASSGVPTGEGEKLFF. The DNA of the CDR3 is TGCGCCAGCAGCGGGGTCCCGACAGGGGAGGGTGAAAAACTGTTTTTT. The whole variable domain, remainder taken from reference TRBV5-1 and TRBJ1-4, is KAGVTQTPRYLIKTRGQQVTLSCSPISGHRSVSWYQQTPGQGLQFLFEYFSETQRNKGNFPGRFSGRQFSNSRSEMNVSTLELGDSALYLCASSGVPTGEGEKLFFGSGTQLSVL.

The rearrangement links TRBV5-4 to TRBJ2-5; TRBD1 agrees at 8 bases. The CDR3 has 14 residues. J lost 4 bases, V lost 2 bases, and 4 bases had no gene match. Germline V gives CDR1 SGHNT, CDR2 YYREEE (reference sequence). The CDR3 loop reads CASSLDRGSETQYF. Written as DNA, the CDR3 is TGTGCCAGCAGCTTAGACAGGGGTTCAGAGACCCAGTACTTC.

A single count supports this clone. The genes are TRBV7-2 and TRBJ2-7; perhaps TRBD2 as D (5 bases). Germline-derived CDR1 and CDR2 are SGHTA and FQGNSA. Trimming left V 6 bases short and J 6 bases short, with 18 bases between. The CDR3 runs to 14 residues. This CDR3 reads CASSFRRDLGEQYF. Here the CDR3 DNA reads TGTGCCAGCAGTTTCCGCCGGGATTTGGGCGAGCAGTACTTC.

This sequence joins TRBV5-6 and TRBJ2-7; 11 bases line up with TRBD2. V trimming: 0 bases; J trimming: 9 bases; junction bases outside the gene matches: 5. Germline V gene lookup returns CDR1 SGHDT and CDR2 YYEEEE. The CDR3 loop spans 14 amino acids. The CDR3 region has the DNA TGTGCCAGCAGCTTGGGTCTAGCGGGAGGACGGCAGTACTTC. It codes for CASSLGLAGGRQYF.

In DNA, the CDR3 is TGTGCCAGCAGCCAGGGTCCAGGGGTCAGTCAGCCCCAGCATTTT. Translation gives CASSQGPGVSQPQHF. The chain joins TRBV3-1 (or the pseudogene TRBV3-2) to TRBJ1-5, with D possibly matching TRBD1 (6 bases). The CDR3 totals 15 residues. The germline gives CDR1 LGHDT, CDR2 YNNKEL (reference sequence). Trimming left V 3 bases short and J 6 bases short, with 15 bases between.

This chain uses TRBV5-4 with TRBJ2-7; D might be TRBD1 (6 bases). Germline V gives CDR1 SGHNT, CDR2 YYREEE (reference sequence). V gave up 0 bases and J gave up 0 bases, with 10 bases separating them. This CDR3 spans 15 amino acids. CDR3 in amino acids: CASSLGDTYSYEQYF. CDR3 in DNA: TGTGCCAGCAGCTTGGGGGACACGTACTCCTACGAGCAGTACTTC.

This rearrangement joins TRBV7-9 to TRBJ1-6, with D perhaps TRBD1 (5 bases). The CDR3 contains 12 residues. Germline assignment: CDR1 SEHNR and CDR2 FQNEAQ (reference sequence). Trimming took 7 bases from V and 7 from J, leaving 8 bases between them. CDR3 nucleotide sequence: TGTGCCAGCATGGGGCCCAATTCACCCCTCCACTTT. It specifies CASMGPNSPLHF.

The J gene is TRBJ1-3, the V gene TRBV6-5, with D perhaps matching TRBD1 (5 bases). The CDR3 is 13 residues long. CDR1 is MNHEY, CDR2 SVGAGI, per germline. V lost 6 bases, J lost 8 bases, and 14 bases lay in between. CDR3 in amino acids: CASRLTGSDTIYF. The CDR3 DNA reads TGTGCCAGCAGACTCACAGGTTCGGACACCATATATTTT.